These 8 T cell receptor beta chains came from one sample sequenced in a study of T cells in Graves' hyperthyroidism and ophthalmopathy. Using RNA transcripts as the source, TCR beta CDR3 regions were amplified. A set of HTBI primers served as the primers for a first-round RT-PCR of the TCR CDR3. TCRdb re-called the multiplex PCR reads through MiXCR, storing one row per CDR3 protein. This sample has hundreds of thousands of distinct CDR3 sequences; 14% occur once, and the top ten carry about a tenth. Source material: blood. The source of these receptors is a woman younger than 30 with Graves' hyperthyroidism.

The rearrangement links TRBV7-8 to TRBJ1-5; 7 positions match TRBD1. Germline CDR1 is SGHVS and CDR2 is FQNEAQ. V dropped 5 bases and J dropped 5; count of bases not matched to a gene: 18. The CDR3 length is 18 residues. This CDR3 is CASSPPTGTVRSYQPQHF. The CDR3 bases are TGTGCCAGCAGCCCCCCCACTGGGACAGTTAGATCCTATCAGCCCCAGCATTTT.

This clonotype was seen repeatedly, ten times or more. The chain has TRBV7-9 and TRBJ2-7; 7 bases are a match to TRBD1. CDR1 and CDR2 (germline): SEHNR, FQNEAQ (reference sequence). V was clipped by 3 bases and J by 2 bases; unmatched bases: 4. CDR3 length: 14 residues. The CDR3 loop reads CASSFGTDPYEQYF. DNA for the CDR3: TGTGCCAGCAGCTTCGGGACAGATCCCTACGAGCAGTACTTC.

This clonotype occurred once. The V call is TRBV10-3, the J call TRBJ2-1; D is ambiguous. V gave up 6 bases and J gave up 0 bases, with 9 bases separating them. CDR1 and CDR2 from the germline V gene are ENHRY and SYGVKD. This CDR3 region has 14 residues. The CDR3 region has the DNA TGTGCCATCAGCTCCGACCACTCCTACAATGAGCAGTTCTTC. Translating gives CAISSDHSYNEQFF.

In its sample, this clonotype was seen many times. This chain uses TRBV13 with TRBJ1-1; D is unclear. This CDR3 region has 14 residues. Germline V gene sequence: CDR1 PRHDT, CDR2 FYEKMQ (reference sequence). Trimming cost V 3 bases and J 7 bases, with 15 bases left between them. The CDR3 nucleotides are TGTGCCAGCAGCTTTCCCGACGGAGCCTATGAAGCTTTCTTT. Translation gives CASSFPDGAYEAFF. The full variable domain, its missing parts supplied by reference TRBV13 and TRBJ1-1, is AAGVIQSPRHLIKEKRETATLKCYPIPRHDTVYWYQQGPGQDPQFLISFYEKMQSDKGSIPDRFSAQQFSDYHSELNMSSLELGDSALYFCASSFPDGAYEAFFGQGTRLTVV.

This clonotype has at least ten counts. The genes are TRBV27 and TRBJ2-1; 7 nucleotides agree with TRBD2. This CDR3 is built from 13 residues. The germline V gene has CDR1 MNHEY and CDR2 SMNVEV (reference sequence). Losses at the gene ends were 10 bases for V and 6 bases for J; bases not matched to a gene: 9. The CDR3 nucleotides read TGTGCCACCACCCGGGGGGTCTCCAATGAGCAGTTCTTC. Translating it yields CATTRGVSNEQFF.

This clonotype was detected only a few times. The genes are TRBV4-3 and TRBJ2-1; 11 bases line up with TRBD2. With V trimmed by 0 bases and J by 5 bases, 3 bases remained unmatched. This CDR3 is 16 amino acids long. Germline V gene data show CDR1 as LGHNA and CDR2 as YSLEER. CDR3 loop: CASSQDPGLADNEQFF. In nucleotides, the CDR3 is TGCGCCAGCAGCCAAGATCCGGGACTAGCGGACAATGAGCAGTTCTTC.

This clonotype has a handful of counts. The chain couples TRBV7-9 to TRBJ1-3; tentative D call: TRBD1 (5 bases). Per germline, CDR1 SEHNR and CDR2 FQNEAQ (reference sequence). This CDR3 is 14 amino acids long. The V end lost 5 bases, the J end lost 2 bases, and 10 bases lay between the germline ends. CDR3 nucleotides: TGTGCCAGCAGCCCAGGGAGGGCTGGAAACACCATATATTTT. Protein sequence: CASSPGRAGNTIYF.

This clonotype has more than one count but fewer than ten. This rearrangement joins TRBV12-3 or TRBV12-4 to TRBJ2-7; 14 bases are shared with TRBD2. The V and J ends lost 0 bases and 7 bases, in that order; junction bases with no gene match: 2. The CDR3 is 15 amino acids. The CDR3 DNA reads as TGTGCCAGCAGTTTAGCCGGGACTAGCGGGAGTGAGCAGTACTTC. Its protein product is CASSLAGTSGSEQYF.